One T cell receptor (beta chain) is described in this entry. The target antigen is unknown. Barcoded TCR alpha and TCR beta cDNA libraries with UMIs came from 5'RACE using constant-segment primers. MiXCR was run by TCRdb on the 5' RACE reads, yielding one entry per CDR3 protein. The sample holds around 200,000 distinct CDR3 sequences, 16% seen once. This specimen comes from a study of T-cell memory formation after mild COVID-19. Study background: Clustering of TCRs was largely donor specific. Study findings and constraints: Mostly located in CM and EM were contracting CD4+ clones, with contracting CD8+ clones located in EMRA.

V lost 4 bases, J lost 4 bases, and 19 bases lay in between. Germline loops: CDR1 SGHRS, CDR2 YFSETQ. The CDR3 consists of 16 residues. This TCR was recovered from an adult woman who had mild COVID-19 (a few samples of this study predate the infection). Cell type and time point are not known. The chain recombines TRBV5-1 with TRBJ2-3; unclear D gene. Sequenced: PBMCs or a T cell subset sorted from them (not recorded which). The CDR3 DNA reads as TGCGCCAGCAGCACCAATTTTCTCATGGGCCCAGATACGCAGTATTTT. It encodes CASSTNFLMGPDTQYF.